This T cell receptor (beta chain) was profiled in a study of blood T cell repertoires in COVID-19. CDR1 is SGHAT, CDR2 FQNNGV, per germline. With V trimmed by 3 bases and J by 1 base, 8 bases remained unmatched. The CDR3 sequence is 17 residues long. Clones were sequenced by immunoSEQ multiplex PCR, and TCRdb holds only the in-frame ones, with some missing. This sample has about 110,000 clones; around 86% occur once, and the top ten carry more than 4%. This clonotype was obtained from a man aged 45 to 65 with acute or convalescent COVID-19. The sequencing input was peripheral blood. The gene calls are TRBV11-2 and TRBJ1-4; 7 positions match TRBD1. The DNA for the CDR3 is TGTGCCAGCAGCTTTGGGCAGGGGGTACAAACTAATGAAAAACTGTTTTTT. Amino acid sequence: CASSFGQGVQTNEKLFF.